This T cell receptor (beta chain) was captured in a study of T cells after yellow fever vaccination. This clonotype has at least ten counts. The germline CDR1 and CDR2 sequences are MNHEY and SMNVEV (reference sequence). This CDR3 spans 15 amino acids. The V gene lost 3 bases and the J gene lost 4 bases, with 14 bases spanning the gap. TCRdb re-called the 5' RACE reads with MiXCR, one entry per CDR3 protein. The sample yields hundreds of thousands of distinct CDR3 sequences, around 12% seen once. The chain is built from TRBV27 and TRBJ2-3; unclear D gene. Sequenced here: CD4+ T cells sorted from PBMCs, sampled 15 days after the yellow fever booster vaccination. This TCR was sampled from a man between 18 and 29 years old who received the YFV17D yellow fever vaccine. This CDR3 reads CASSFWARRADTQYF. CDR3 nucleotide sequence: TGTGCCAGCAGTTTTTGGGCCAGACGGGCAGATACGCAGTATTTT.